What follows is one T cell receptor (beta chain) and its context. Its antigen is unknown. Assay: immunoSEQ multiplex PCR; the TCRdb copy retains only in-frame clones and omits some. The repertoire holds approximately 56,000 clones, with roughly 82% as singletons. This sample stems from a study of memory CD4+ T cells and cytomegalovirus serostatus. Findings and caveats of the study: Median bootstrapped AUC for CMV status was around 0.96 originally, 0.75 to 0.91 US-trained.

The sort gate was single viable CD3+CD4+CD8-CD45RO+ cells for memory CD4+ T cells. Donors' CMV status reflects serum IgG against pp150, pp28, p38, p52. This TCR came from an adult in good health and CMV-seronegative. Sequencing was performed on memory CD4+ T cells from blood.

This CDR3 reads CASSDHQLGGEKLFF. The CDR3 DNA is TGTGCCAGCAGTGACCACCAATTAGGAGGTGAAAAACTGTTTTTT. V usage is TRBV2 and J usage is TRBJ1-4; D is undetermined. Deletions cut 3 bases from V and 7 bases from J, with 15 bases between. The V gene's germline CDR1 is SNHLY and CDR2 FYNNEI. CDR3 size: 15 residues. Filled out from reference TRBV2 and TRBJ1-4, the complete variable domain reads EPEVTQTPSHQVTQMGQEVILRCVPISNHLYFYWYRQILGQKVEFLVSFYNNEISEKSEIFDDQFSVERPDGSNFTLKIRSTKLEDSAMYFCASSDHQLGGEKLFFGSGTQLSVL.